This TCR beta chain was identified in a study of tumor-infiltrating lymphocytes in primary liver carcinoma. Overall study: Patients underwent resection of primary liver carcinoma. Roughly 3.65 to 8 million productive TCRbeta reads came from each sample, comparable across tissue types.

As concerns this clonotype: Its matching antigen is unknown.

V lost 8 bases and J 5 bases, leaving 21 bases between the germline ends. Germline V gene sequence: CDR1 MDHEN, CDR2 SYDVKM. The CDR3 totals 15 residues. Synthesis of TCR beta cDNA was carried out from approximately 0.55 ug total RNA with a constant-region primer. Slightly modified ARM-PCR served as the procedure for the TCR beta libraries. These libraries came from three rounds of nested multiplex PCR. The first two PCR rounds used TRBV1-TRBV30 forward primers with a C-beta reverse primer, roughly 10 cycles each. One entry per CDR3 protein, called by TCRdb with MiXCR from the multiplex PCR reads. Found here are about 320,000 distinct CDR3 sequences, around 50% of them singletons; the top ten hold 15% to 20%. For blood RNA, unsorted whole blood served as the source, and germline DNA was extracted too. Study findings and constraints: Bulk samples went unsorted, so CD4+ and CD8+ repertoires were not compared. Among the pair types, tumor region pairs showed more overlap than tumor-adjacent and tumor-blood pairs.

The receptor comes from a woman between 25 and 40 years old with primary liver carcinoma and hepatitis B virus infection. The source material was peripheral blood. The rearrangement links TRBV28 to TRBJ2-5; the D call may be TRBD1 or TRBD2 (7 bases each). The chain's CDR3 is CASGSRGGSWETQYF. CDR3 bases: TGTGCCAGCGGTTCCAGGGGGGGATCGTGGGAGACCCAGTACTTC.